This entry lists 26 T cell receptor beta chains sequenced from one sample in a study of cytomegalovirus exposure and HLA in healthy donors. The PCR used 60 Vbeta and 13 Jbeta primers. The data were produced by immunoSEQ multiplex PCR, yet TCRdb's version contains in-frame clones alone and is incomplete. Counted here are some 90,000 clones, approximately 74% occurring once; the ten biggest clones make up 14%. Input material: PBMCs. The source of these receptors is a woman aged 70-85 years in good health and CMV-seropositive.

This chain uses TRBV6-1 with TRBJ2-1, with D perhaps matching TRBD2 (6 bases). Trimming took off 7 bases at V and 4 bases at J, with 11 bases between the two ends. Germline V gene data show CDR1 as MNHNS and CDR2 as SASEGT. The CDR3 loop spans 13 amino acids. CDR3 nucleotides: TGTGCCAGCAACCGGGACTTGTACAATGAGCAGTTCTTC. Translating gives CASNRDLYNEQFF.

The CDR3 sequence: CASSYGLAGVTDTQYF. The CDR3 DNA is TGCGCCAGCAGCTATGGACTAGCGGGAGTCACAGATACGCAGTATTTT. This chain connects TRBV5-1 to TRBJ2-3, with 13 positions matching TRBD2. The length of the CDR3 is 16 residues. J was trimmed by 2 bases and V by 3 bases; bases with no gene match: 3. Germline CDR1 and CDR2: SGHRS and YFSETQ.

Here the CDR3 DNA reads TGCGCCAGCAGCTTGGGGTGGGGGAGGACAGGGGGATACGAGCAGTACTTC. Translating it yields CASSLGWGRTGGYEQYF. This chain links TRBV5-1 with TRBJ2-7, with 10 bases lining up with TRBD1. The CDR3 sequence is 17 residues long. Per germline, CDR1 SGHRS and CDR2 YFSETQ. J gave up 4 bases and V 0 bases, and 10 bases lay outside the gene matches.

The CDR3 reads CASSPRTGVPYEQYF. The CDR3 DNA reads as TGTGCCAGCAGCCCCAGGACAGGGGTTCCCTACGAGCAGTACTTC. The gene calls are TRBV10-3 and TRBJ2-7; 9 bases fit TRBD1. After removal of 10 bases from V and 2 bases from J, the junction contained 12 bases not matched to a gene. This CDR3 has 15 residues. Germline V gene sequence: CDR1 ENHRY, CDR2 SYGVKD.

This clone has just a few counts. The chain joins TRBV27 to TRBJ2-7, with TRBD1 matching 7 bases. The CDR3 is made up of 16 amino acids. The ends lost 0 bases at V and 2 bases at J; junction bases unmatched: 7. CDR1 is MNHEY, CDR2 SMNVEV, per germline (reference sequence). CDR3 region: CASSLSLRGFTYEQYF. In DNA, the CDR3 is TGTGCCAGCAGTTTATCGCTCAGGGGGTTTACCTACGAGCAGTACTTC.

This chain connects TRBV6-6 to TRBJ1-4, with D unresolved. V was trimmed by 0 bases and J by 5 bases, leaving 10 bases between them. The CDR3 consists of 15 residues. Germline V gene sequence: CDR1 MNHNY, CDR2 SVGAGI (reference sequence). This CDR3 is CASSYSIAGNEKLFF. CDR3 bases: TGTGCCAGCAGTTACTCGATTGCAGGAAATGAAAAACTGTTTTTT.

The genes are TRBV6-5 and TRBJ2-1, with D perhaps TRBD1 (5 bases). The CDR3 has 12 amino acids. Germline V lookup: CDR1 MNHEY, CDR2 SVGAGI. The V gene lost 6 bases and the J gene lost 9 bases, with 12 bases spanning the gap. CDR3 protein: CASSRGQTEQFF. For the CDR3, the DNA is TGTGCCAGCAGCCGCGGACAAACTGAGCAGTTCTTC.

The CDR3 DNA is TGTGCCAGCAGTTACTTCGGACAGGGAAGCGGGGAGCTGTTTTTT. It yields the protein CASSYFGQGSGELFF. The chain links TRBV6-5 to TRBJ2-2, with 8 bases identical to TRBD1. There are 15 residues in the CDR3. Germline V CDR1 and CDR2: MNHEY, SVGAGI. Germline trimming cut 1 base from V and 7 bases from J; bases unmatched to any gene: 5.

Points on this clone: In the same sample, other DNA sequences code for this CDR3. The chain combines TRBV6-5 with TRBJ2-3, with D possibly being TRBD1 (5 bases). Trimming pared 4 bases from V and 2 bases from J, leaving 16 bases between. The CDR3 contains 16 residues. Per the germline V gene, CDR1 is MNHEY and CDR2 is SVGAGI. CDR3 in amino acids: CASSSPGAGPTDTQYF. DNA for the CDR3: TGTGCCAGCAGTTCCCCTGGGGCAGGACCCACAGATACGCAGTATTTT.

The V and J genes are TRBV6-1 and TRBJ1-4; 12 nucleotides line up with TRBD1. The CDR3 has 19 amino acids. Germline V gives CDR1 MNHNS, CDR2 SASEGT. V lost 4 bases, J lost 3 bases, and 12 bases stayed unmatched. The CDR3 sequence is CASSVFGTGGILANEKLFF. The CDR3 nucleotides are TGTGCCAGCAGTGTGTTTGGGACAGGGGGCATCTTGGCTAATGAAAAACTGTTTTTT.

V usage is TRBV7-3 and J usage is TRBJ1-2; D is unclear. Trimming removed 1 base at V and 3 bases at J, with 6 bases between. Looked up from germline, CDR1 is SGHTA and CDR2 is FQGTGA. The CDR3 spans 13 residues. DNA for the CDR3: TGTGCCAGCAGCTTAAACACACACTATGGCTACACCTTC. Protein product: CASSLNTHYGYTF.

The chain carries TRBV2 and TRBJ2-1; 8 positions match TRBD2. This CDR3 has 16 residues. J gave up 2 bases and V 3 bases, and 6 bases lay outside the gene matches. CDR1 and CDR2 (germline): SNHLY, FYNNEI. Here the CDR3 DNA reads TGTGCCAGCAGTGACCCACTACTAGCGGCCTACAATGAGCAGTTCTTC. Its protein is CASSDPLLAAYNEQFF.

The V and J genes are TRBV6-6 and TRBJ2-1, with 7 bases matching TRBD2. The germline V gene encodes CDR1 MNHNY and CDR2 SVGAGI (reference sequence). The V gene end was trimmed by 5 bases and the J gene end by 6 bases; junction bases not matched to a gene: 13. This CDR3 is built from 16 residues. The CDR3, as DNA: TGTGCCAGCAGTAAGGGGTGGGGGGAGGGGAGCAATGAGCAGTTCTTC. It encodes CASSKGWGEGSNEQFF.

The J gene is TRBJ2-1, the V gene TRBV23-1, with 11 bases fitting TRBD1. TRBV23-1 belongs to the ORF category, with a function that is uncertain. There are 18 residues in the CDR3. After removal of 6 bases from V and 2 bases from J, the junction contained 12 bases not matched to a gene. The CDR3 DNA reads as TGCGCCAGCAGCCACCGGGACAGGGGGATAGGACCCTACAATGAGCAGTTCTTC. Protein: CASSHRDRGIGPYNEQFF.

V and J are TRBV6-5 and TRBJ1-1; D is unclear. The V gene's germline CDR1 is MNHEY and CDR2 SVGAGI. The CDR3 runs 15 residues. Trimming removed 0 bases from V and 1 base from J, with 9 bases in between. This CDR3 is CASSYSIVSNTEAFF. The CDR3 nucleotides are TGTGCCAGCAGTTACTCGATAGTTTCGAACACTGAAGCTTTCTTT.

The rearrangement uses TRBV10-3 and TRBJ2-3; possible D gene TRBD1, 6 bases. Trimming cost V 7 bases and J 3 bases, with 11 bases left between them. The CDR3 extends over 13 amino acids. Germline CDR1 ENHRY, CDR2 SYGVKD. The CDR3 region is CAITQGITDTQYF. The CDR3 bases are TGTGCCATCACCCAGGGGATAACAGATACGCAGTATTTT.

This chain connects TRBV2 to TRBJ1-1, with 7 bases matching TRBD1. This CDR3 region has 15 residues. J was trimmed by 4 bases and V by 5 bases; bases with no gene match: 10. CDR1 and CDR2 from the germline V gene are SNHLY and FYNNEI. CDR3 sequence reads: CASSQGGAEGTEAFF. In DNA, the CDR3 is TGTGCCAGCAGTCAAGGGGGCGCGGAGGGCACTGAAGCTTTCTTT.

Only a few counts were recorded for this clone. CDR3 in amino acids: CASSLSGNTGELFF. CDR3 nucleotides: TGTGCCAGCAGCTTATCAGGGAACACCGGGGAGCTGTTTTTT. V is TRBV11-3 and J is TRBJ2-2; D is unclear. The V gene's germline CDR1 is SGHNT and CDR2 YENEEA. V was cut by 2 bases and J by 1 base, with 5 bases left in between. The CDR3 sequence is 14 residues long.

The CDR3 bases are TGCGCCAGCAGTGCGTTAAATAGCAATCAGCCCCAGCATTTT. It codes for CASSALNSNQPQHF. The chain joins TRBV4-1 to TRBJ1-5; D is undetermined. The CDR3 is 14 amino acids. Germline V gene data show CDR1 as MGHRA and CDR2 as YSYEKL. Between the trimmed V and J ends, which lost 6 bases and 0 bases, there was a span of 9 bases.

The gene calls are TRBV7-3 and TRBJ2-3; the D gene is possibly TRBD1 (6 bases). This CDR3 region has 15 residues. The germline V gene has CDR1 SGHTA and CDR2 FQGTGA. The V and J ends lost 4 bases and 0 bases respectively, with 11 bases between them. CDR3 nucleotide sequence: TGTGCCAGCAGCTCTCAGGGGTTGAGCACAGATACGCAGTATTTT. It is translated as CASSSQGLSTDTQYF.

J is TRBJ1-2 and V is TRBV7-2; TRBD1 aligns across 9 bases. The CDR3 loop spans 13 amino acids. The J segment lost 5 bases and the V segment lost 3 bases, leaving 1 base of the junction unmatched. Germline CDR1 is SGHTA and CDR2 is FQGNSA. The DNA of the CDR3 is TGTGCCAGCAGCTTGGGACAGGGATATGGCTACACCTTC. Its protein product is CASSLGQGYGYTF.

This clone showed up just a few times. V is TRBV27 and J is TRBJ2-1; D perhaps matches TRBD2 (6 bases). CDR1 and CDR2 from the germline V gene are MNHEY and SMNVEV (reference sequence). Trimming shortened V by 2 bases and J by 2 bases, and 10 bases separated the two germline ends. The CDR3 runs to 15 residues. This CDR3 is CASSLTWEAYNEQFF. DNA for the CDR3: TGTGCCAGCAGTTTAACGTGGGAGGCCTACAATGAGCAGTTCTTC.

The chain carries TRBV28 and TRBJ2-3, with 10 bases matching TRBD1. The CDR3 runs to 16 residues. The V gene's germline CDR1 is MDHEN and CDR2 SYDVKM. V dropped 1 base and J dropped 3; count of bases not matched to a gene: 4. The CDR3 bases are TGTGCCAGCAGTTTATCCGGGACAGGGGTAACAGATACGCAGTATTTT. It yields the protein CASSLSGTGVTDTQYF.

This clone was seen a few times. This chain links TRBV18 with TRBJ2-3; 9 nucleotides line up with TRBD2. The CDR3 is 15 amino acids. Germline CDR1 KGHSH, CDR2 LQKENI. V shed 3 bases and J 3 bases; nucleotides not matched to a gene: 4. In nucleotides, the CDR3 is TGTGCCAGCTCACCGCTTCTAGCGGGGACAGATACGCAGTATTTT. Translation: CASSPLLAGTDTQYF.

This clone was found a few times. This chain links TRBV6-6 with TRBJ2-7; 12 nucleotides align to TRBD2. Trimming at V came to 5 bases and at J to 3 bases, leaving 2 bases not matched to a gene. The length of the CDR3 is 14 residues. CDR1 is MNHNY and CDR2 is SVGAGI in the germline V gene (reference sequence). The CDR3 is CASSTLAGGYEQYF. In DNA, the CDR3 is TGTGCCAGCAGTACACTAGCGGGGGGCTACGAGCAGTACTTC.

CDR3 sequence: CASSLFPFSGINSGNTIYF. For the CDR3, the DNA is TGTGCCAGCAGCCTCTTTCCCTTTTCAGGAATAAACTCTGGAAACACCATATATTTT. The genes are TRBV28 and TRBJ1-3; D remains unclear. V was trimmed by 6 bases and J by 0 bases, leaving 24 bases between them. This CDR3 has 19 amino acids. In germline, CDR1 is MDHEN, CDR2 SYDVKM.